A single count supports the clone carrying this T cell receptor (beta chain). It was autoimmune disease history or systemic immunosuppression that excluded patients. This sample was taken from a study of OX40 agonist ivuxolimab in advanced cancers. CDR1 is SEHNR, CDR2 FQNEAQ, per germline (reference sequence). With 1 base removed from V and 2 bases from J, the gap between germline ends came to 8 bases. The CDR3 has 14 residues. Clones were read by immunoSEQ multiplex PCR, and TCRdb kept only the in-frame ones, dropping some. Of some 86,000 clones listed, approximately 88% are singletons. This chain links TRBV7-9 with TRBJ1-2; D is ambiguous. This TCR was recovered from an adult with an advanced solid tumor such as melanoma, head and neck, liver or kidney cancer. Sequencing was performed on CD4+ or CD8+ T cells sorted from blood, taken in a trial of the OX40 agonist ivuxolimab. CDR3 sequence (DNA): TGTGCCAGCAGCTTAGGGAGCAGCAACTATGGCTACACCTTC. Amino acid sequence: CASSLGSSNYGYTF.